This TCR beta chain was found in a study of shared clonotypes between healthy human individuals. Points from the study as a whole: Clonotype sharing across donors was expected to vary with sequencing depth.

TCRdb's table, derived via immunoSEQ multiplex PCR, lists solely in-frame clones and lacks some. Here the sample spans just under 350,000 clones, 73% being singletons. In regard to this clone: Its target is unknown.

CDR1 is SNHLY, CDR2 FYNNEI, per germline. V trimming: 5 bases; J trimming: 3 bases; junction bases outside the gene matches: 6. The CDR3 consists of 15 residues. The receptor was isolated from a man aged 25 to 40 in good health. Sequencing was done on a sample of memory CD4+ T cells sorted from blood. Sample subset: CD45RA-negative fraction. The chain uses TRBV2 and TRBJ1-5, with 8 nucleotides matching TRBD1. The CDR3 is CASSPRQGYNQPQHF. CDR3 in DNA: TGTGCCAGCAGTCCACGACAGGGGTACAATCAGCCCCAGCATTTT.